The 10 T cell receptor beta chains listed next were all sequenced from one sample in a study of T-cell memory formation after mild COVID-19. TCRdb used MiXCR to reprocess the 5' RACE reads, holding one entry per CDR3 protein. Here the sample spans a few hundred thousand distinct CDR3 sequences, roughly 20% being singletons. Sequencing was carried out using PBMCs or a T cell subset sorted from them (not recorded which). These receptors were obtained from an adult woman who had mild COVID-19 (a few samples of this study predate the infection). Cell type and time point are not known.

This clonotype was found a few times. V usage is TRBV19 and J usage is TRBJ2-2, with D unresolved. CDR1 and CDR2 from the germline V gene are LNHDA and SQIVND (reference sequence). Trimming shortened V by 9 bases and J by 9 bases, and 14 bases separated the two germline ends. The CDR3 runs to 12 residues. The CDR3 sequence is CAREPASRELFF. Written as DNA, the CDR3 is TGTGCCAGGGAACCGGCCTCCCGGGAGCTGTTTTTT.

The rearrangement links TRBV24-1 to TRBJ1-1; 7 positions agree with TRBD1. Germline lookup yields CDR1 KGHDR and CDR2 SFDVKD. The CDR3 consists of 17 residues. The V gene end was trimmed by 4 bases and the J gene end by 1 base; junction bases not matched to a gene: 11. The DNA for the CDR3 is TGTGCCACCAGTGACCACAGGGGTTCGAGGGGGAACACTGAAGCTTTCTTT. Translating it yields CATSDHRGSRGNTEAFF.

This sequence joins TRBV30 and TRBJ1-1, with 7 bases matching TRBD1. V lost 5 bases and J lost 4; bases outside the gene matches: 4. The germline V gene encodes CDR1 GTSNPN and CDR2 SVGIG (reference sequence). The CDR3 sequence is 12 residues long. Here the CDR3 reads CAWDRVITEAFF. The CDR3 region has the DNA TGTGCCTGGGACAGGGTGATCACTGAAGCTTTCTTT.

Ten or more counts support this clonotype. V and J are TRBV5-5 and TRBJ2-3; D call uncertain. The CDR3 runs to 15 residues. With 4 bases removed from V and 3 bases from J, the gap between germline ends came to 15 bases. Germline values: CDR1 SGHKS, CDR2 YYEKEE (reference sequence). CDR3 sequence (DNA): TGTGCCAGCAGCCCCGGTGGCAGACCTACAGATACGCAGTATTTT. Its protein product is CASSPGGRPTDTQYF.

This clonotype has a count of ten or more. J is TRBJ2-1 and V is TRBV15, with a weak D call TRBD2 (6 bases). Trimming left V 2 bases short and J 8 bases short, with 16 bases between. The CDR3 spans 15 residues. Germline values: CDR1 LNHNV, CDR2 YYDKDF (reference sequence). The CDR3 spells CATSRYPTSSYEQFF. CDR3 bases: TGTGCCACCAGCAGATACCCGACTAGTTCGTATGAGCAGTTCTTC.

This clonotype was found a few times. The CDR3 sequence is CASSQDRRRATDTQYF. As DNA, the CDR3 is TGCGCCAGCAGCCAAGATCGGCGTCGGGCCACAGATACGCAGTATTTT. The chain couples TRBV4-3 to TRBJ2-3, with D unclear. CDR1 is LGHNA, CDR2 YSLEER, per germline. V was clipped by 0 bases and J by 2 bases, with 12 bases between them. This CDR3 has 16 residues.

This clonotype was observed a handful of times. The chain uses TRBV5-1 and TRBJ1-1; 7 nucleotides match TRBD1. The J segment lost 1 base and the V segment lost 1 base, leaving 13 bases of the junction unmatched. CDR1 SGHRS and CDR2 YFSETQ come from the germline V gene. The CDR3 runs to 18 residues. The CDR3: CASSLNPTFRGENTEAFF. As DNA, the CDR3 is TGCGCCAGCAGCTTGAACCCGACATTCAGGGGGGAGAACACTGAAGCTTTCTTT.

CDR3 in amino acids: CATSDLPSGEETQYF. CDR3 in DNA: TGTGCCACCAGTGATTTGCCTAGCGGGGAAGAGACCCAGTACTTC. This chain links TRBV24-1 with TRBJ2-5, with 9 bases aligning to TRBD2. Per the germline V gene, CDR1 is KGHDR and CDR2 is SFDVKD. Unmatched junction bases numbered 1, after V lost 0 bases and J lost 3 bases. The CDR3 contains 15 residues.

V usage is TRBV5-1 and J usage is TRBJ2-5; weak D call: TRBD2 (7 bases). V was pared by 6 bases and J by 5 bases, with 17 bases between. CDR1 is SGHRS, CDR2 YFSETQ, per germline. The length of the CDR3 is 14 residues. DNA for the CDR3: TGCGCCAGCACCGTCGCGGGGGCGGAGGAGACCCAGTACTTC. This encodes CASTVAGAEETQYF. Looking up the rest from reference TRBV5-1 and TRBJ2-5 gives the full variable domain: KAGVTQTPRYLIKTRGQQVTLSCSPISGHRSVSWYQQTPGQGLQFLFEYFSETQRNKGNFPGRFSGRQFSNSRSEMNVSTLELGDSALYLCASTVAGAEETQYFGPGTRLLVL.

Worth noting for this clonotype: A read error may account for a junction end that differs from germline. V gene TRBV29-1 combines with J gene TRBJ1-1; 7 nucleotides line up with TRBD1. The V gene's germline CDR1 is SQVTM and CDR2 ANQGSEA. The CDR3 sequence is 12 residues long. The CDR3 coding sequence is TGCAGCGTAGAAGAACAGGGGTTTGAAGCTTTCTTT. Translation gives CSVEEQGFEAFF.